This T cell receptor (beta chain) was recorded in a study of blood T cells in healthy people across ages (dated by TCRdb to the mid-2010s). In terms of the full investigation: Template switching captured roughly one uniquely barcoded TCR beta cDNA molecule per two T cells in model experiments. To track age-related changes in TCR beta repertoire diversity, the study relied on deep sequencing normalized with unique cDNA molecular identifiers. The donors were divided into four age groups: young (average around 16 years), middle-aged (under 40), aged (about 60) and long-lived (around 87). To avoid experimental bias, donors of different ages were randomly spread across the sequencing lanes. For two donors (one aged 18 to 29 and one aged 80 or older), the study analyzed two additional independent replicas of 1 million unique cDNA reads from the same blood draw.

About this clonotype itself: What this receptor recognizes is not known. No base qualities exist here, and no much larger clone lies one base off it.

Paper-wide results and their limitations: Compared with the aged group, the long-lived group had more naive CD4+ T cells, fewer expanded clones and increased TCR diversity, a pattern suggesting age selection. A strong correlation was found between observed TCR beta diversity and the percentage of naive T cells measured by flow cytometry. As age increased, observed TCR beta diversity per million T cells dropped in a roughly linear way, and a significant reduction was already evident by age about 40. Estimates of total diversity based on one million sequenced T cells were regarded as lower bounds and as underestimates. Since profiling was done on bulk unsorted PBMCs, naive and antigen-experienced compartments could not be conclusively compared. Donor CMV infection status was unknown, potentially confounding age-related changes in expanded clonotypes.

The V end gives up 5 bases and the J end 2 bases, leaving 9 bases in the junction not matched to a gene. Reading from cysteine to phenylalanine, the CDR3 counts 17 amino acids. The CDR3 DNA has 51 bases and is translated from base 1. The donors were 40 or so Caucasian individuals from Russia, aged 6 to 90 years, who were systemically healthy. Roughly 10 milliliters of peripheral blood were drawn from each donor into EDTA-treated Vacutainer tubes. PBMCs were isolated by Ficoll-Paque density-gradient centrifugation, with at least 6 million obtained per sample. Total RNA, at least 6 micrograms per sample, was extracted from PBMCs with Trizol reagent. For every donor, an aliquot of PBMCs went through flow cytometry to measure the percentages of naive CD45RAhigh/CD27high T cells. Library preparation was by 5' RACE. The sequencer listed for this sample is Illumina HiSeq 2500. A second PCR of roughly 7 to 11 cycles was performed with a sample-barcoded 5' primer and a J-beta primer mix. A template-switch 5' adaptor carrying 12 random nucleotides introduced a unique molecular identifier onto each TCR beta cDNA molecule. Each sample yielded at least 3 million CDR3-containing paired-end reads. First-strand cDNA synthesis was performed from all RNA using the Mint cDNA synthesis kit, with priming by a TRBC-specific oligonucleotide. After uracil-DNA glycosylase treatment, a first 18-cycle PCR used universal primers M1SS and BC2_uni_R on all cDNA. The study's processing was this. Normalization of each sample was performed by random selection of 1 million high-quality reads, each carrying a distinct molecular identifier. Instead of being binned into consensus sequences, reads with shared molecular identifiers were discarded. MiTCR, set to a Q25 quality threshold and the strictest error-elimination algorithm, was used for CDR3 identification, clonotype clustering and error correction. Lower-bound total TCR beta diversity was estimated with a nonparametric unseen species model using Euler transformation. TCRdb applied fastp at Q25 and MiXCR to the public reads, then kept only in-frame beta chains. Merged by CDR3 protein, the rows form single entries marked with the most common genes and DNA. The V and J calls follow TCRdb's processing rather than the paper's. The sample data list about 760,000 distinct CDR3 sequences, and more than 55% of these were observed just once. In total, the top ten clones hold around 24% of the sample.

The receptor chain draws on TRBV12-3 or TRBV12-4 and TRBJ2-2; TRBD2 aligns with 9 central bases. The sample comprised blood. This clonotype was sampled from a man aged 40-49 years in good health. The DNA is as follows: TGTGCCAGCAGTCTGAGGGTAGCGGGGGACAACACCGGGGAGCTGTTTTTT. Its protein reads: CASSLRVAGDNTGELFF.